What follows are 24 T cell receptor beta chains derived from one specimen sequenced in a study of cytomegalovirus exposure and HLA in healthy donors. The method was immunoSEQ multiplex PCR; TCRdb's version includes in-frame clones alone and lacks a portion of them. The profile shows about 150,000 clones, 86% of them singletons. The sequencing sample was made of PBMCs. These receptors were collected from a human donor in good health.

The chain combines TRBV2 with TRBJ2-7; 8 bases align to TRBD2. CDR3 length: 14 amino acids. The V segment lost 5 bases and the J segment 3 bases; nucleotides outside the gene matches: 6. CDR1 and CDR2 (germline): SNHLY, FYNNEI. The CDR3 spells CASSSGTSLYEQYF. The CDR3 nucleotides are TGTGCCAGCAGTTCCGGGACTAGTCTCTACGAGCAGTACTTC.

The V call is TRBV5-1, the J call TRBJ2-7; possibly TRBD2 for D (6 bases). V was cut by 4 bases and J by 3 bases, with 20 bases left in between. CDR1 SGHRS and CDR2 YFSETQ come from the germline V gene. The CDR3 has 16 residues. The CDR3 region has the DNA TGCGCCAGCAGCGTGGCAGGGACTCATCTCCGCTACGAGCAGTACTTC. Residues: CASSVAGTHLRYEQYF.

V usage is TRBV4-1 and J usage is TRBJ2-1, with TRBD2 matching over 12 bases. The CDR3 sequence is 16 residues long. V lost 1 base, J lost 7 bases, and 5 bases stayed unmatched. Germline V gives CDR1 MGHRA, CDR2 YSYEKL. The CDR3 reads CASSQGLAGGWNEQFF. CDR3 sequence (DNA): TGCGCCAGCAGCCAAGGTCTAGCGGGGGGGTGGAATGAGCAGTTCTTC.

The chain joins TRBV7-2 to TRBJ2-7, with TRBD1 as a possible D gene (6 bases). Germline V lookup: CDR1 SGHTA, CDR2 FQGNSA. Trimming took 0 bases from V and 0 from J, leaving 12 bases between them. The CDR3 spans 16 residues. This chain's CDR3 is CASSLATMDSSYEQYF. The CDR3 coding sequence is TGTGCCAGCAGCTTAGCGACGATGGACAGCTCCTACGAGCAGTACTTC.

V and J are TRBV2 and TRBJ1-1; 8 nucleotides line up with TRBD1. Germline trimming cut 2 bases from V and 5 bases from J; bases unmatched to any gene: 4. The length of the CDR3 is 14 residues. Germline V lookup: CDR1 SNHLY, CDR2 FYNNEI. CDR3 in DNA: TGTGCCAGCAGTGAAACACAGGGGGGGACTGAAGCTTTCTTT. Translated, it gives CASSETQGGTEAFF. The full variable domain, completed using reference TRBV2 and TRBJ1-1, is EPEVTQTPSHQVTQMGQEVILRCVPISNHLYFYWYRQILGQKVEFLVSFYNNEISEKSEIFDDQFSVERPDGSNFTLKIRSTKLEDSAMYFCASSETQGGTEAFFGQGTRLTVV.

The V gene is TRBV19, the J gene TRBJ2-7; D is possibly TRBD2 (7 bases). Germline V gene lookup returns CDR1 LNHDA and CDR2 SQIVND (reference sequence). V lost 5 bases, J lost 0 bases, and 14 bases lay in between. This CDR3 has 15 amino acids. CDR3 bases: TGTGCCAGTAGTCCCTCGCGGGGGCTCTCCTACGAGCAGTACTTC. Translating it yields CASSPSRGLSYEQYF.

CDR3 residues: CASNDGGIQYF. In nucleotides, the CDR3 is TGTGCCAGCAACGACGGGGGCATTCAGTACTTC. V is TRBV6-5 and J is TRBJ2-4; the D gene is possibly TRBD2 (6 bases). Looked up from germline, CDR1 is MNHEY and CDR2 is SVGAGI. The CDR3 is made up of 11 amino acids. The V end lost 7 bases, the J end lost 9 bases, and 10 bases lay between the germline ends.

This sequence joins TRBV18 and TRBJ2-7; the match to TRBD1 covers 8 bases. Germline CDR1 is KGHSH and CDR2 is LQKENI. V trimming: 3 bases; J trimming: 5 bases; junction bases outside the gene matches: 12. The CDR3 sequence is 16 residues long. The CDR3 nucleotides are TGTGCCAGCTCACCGCTTACCAGGGGGCAGAGAGACGAGCAGTACTTC. Its translation is CASSPLTRGQRDEQYF.

This chain joins TRBV6-5 and TRBJ2-7, with 8 positions matching TRBD2. V was clipped by 6 bases and J by 2 bases; unmatched bases: 6. Germline values: CDR1 MNHEY, CDR2 SVGAGI. This CDR3 has 14 amino acids. Written as DNA, the CDR3 is TGTGCCAGCAGAGGTCGGCGGGAGGCCTACGAGCAGTACTTC. As protein: CASRGRREAYEQYF.

V is TRBV6-1 and J is TRBJ2-7, with unresolved D. V was shortened by 7 bases and J by 3 bases, with 13 bases between the two germline ends. Germline V gene data show CDR1 as MNHNS and CDR2 as SASEGT. The CDR3 is made up of 13 amino acids. The CDR3 sequence: CASTPREFYEQYF. The CDR3 coding sequence is TGTGCCAGCACCCCTCGTGAGTTCTACGAGCAGTACTTC.

The chain carries TRBV6-1 and TRBJ1-5; 9 bases match TRBD1. Germline V gene data show CDR1 as MNHNS and CDR2 as SASEGT. The J segment lost 7 bases and the V segment lost 6 bases, leaving 10 bases of the junction unmatched. The CDR3 is made up of 15 amino acids. The CDR3 spells CASSALRDREQPQHF. The CDR3 coding sequence is TGTGCCAGCAGCGCCCTCCGGGACAGGGAGCAGCCCCAGCATTTT.

This clone was seen more than once but under ten times. The rearrangement uses TRBV13 and TRBJ1-6, with 11 nucleotides matching TRBD1. Germline CDR1 PRHDT, CDR2 FYEKMQ (reference sequence). The CDR3 length is 14 residues. The trim removed 3 bases at V and 9 bases at J, leaving 1 base unmatched. The CDR3 sequence is CASSLDRGRSPLHF. Written as DNA, the CDR3 is TGTGCCAGCAGCTTGGACAGGGGGCGTTCACCCCTCCACTTT.

The chain has TRBV7-5 and TRBJ1-1; no check of the table's D call, TRBD1, against the DNA was made. TRBV7-5 is shown as a pseudogene. The CDR3 is made up of 15 amino acids. The CDR3 DNA is TGTGCCAGAAGCCGAAAGTTAACAGGAACCACTGAAGCTTTCTTT. Translation gives CARSRKLTGTTEAFF.

The J gene is TRBJ2-7, the V gene TRBV6-6; TRBD1 might be the D (6 bases). Deletions cut 5 bases from V and 3 bases from J, with 14 bases between. This CDR3 spans 14 amino acids. Per germline, CDR1 MNHNY and CDR2 SVGAGI (reference sequence). CDR3 DNA: TGTGCCAGCAGTGCAAACAGGGATTTCTACGAGCAGTACTTC. Its protein product is CASSANRDFYEQYF.

V gene TRBV4-1 combines with J gene TRBJ2-2; 12 bases fit TRBD2. The germline V gene has CDR1 MGHRA and CDR2 YSYEKL. The CDR3 contains 19 residues. The ends lost 1 base at V and 5 bases at J; junction bases unmatched: 11. The CDR3, as DNA: TGCGCCAGCAGCCAAGGACTAGCGGGAGTAGTGACAAGAACCGGGGAGCTGTTTTTT. Translating gives CASSQGLAGVVTRTGELFF.

The chain links TRBV2 to TRBJ2-1; D not resolved. Trimming removed 7 bases from V and 3 bases from J, with 19 bases in between. Germline-derived CDR1 and CDR2 are SNHLY and FYNNEI. The CDR3 consists of 16 residues. For the CDR3, the DNA is TGTGCCAGCAAGAGGATCCGTAGATCCTTCTACAATGAGCAGTTCTTC. As protein: CASKRIRRSFYNEQFF.

This chain links TRBV6-1 with TRBJ2-3; 11 bases map to TRBD2. CDR1 and CDR2 (germline): MNHNS, SASEGT. The CDR3 runs 13 residues. J was trimmed by 6 bases and V by 7 bases; bases with no gene match: 3. CDR3 in DNA: TGTGCCAGCACTCCTAGCGGGAGGGATACGCAGTATTTT. It codes for CASTPSGRDTQYF.

Written as DNA, the CDR3 is TGTGCCAGCAGTTACTCGCCGGGGGTGCGAAACACCATATATTTT. Translation gives CASSYSPGVRNTIYF. This rearrangement joins TRBV6-5 to TRBJ1-3, with a weak D call TRBD1 (5 bases). The V and J ends lost 0 bases and 5 bases respectively, with 11 bases between them. CDR1 is MNHEY and CDR2 is SVGAGI in the germline V gene. CDR3 length equals 15 residues.

The chain recombines TRBV10-3 with TRBJ2-7, with no clear D. The CDR3 is 10 residues long. Germline V gene lookup returns CDR1 ENHRY and CDR2 SYGVKD. Deletions cut 8 bases from V and 3 bases from J, with 5 bases between. CDR3 bases: TGTGCCATCGGAGACTACGAGCAGTACTTC. Its protein is CAIGDYEQYF.

The V call is TRBV6-4, the J call TRBJ2-7; possible D gene TRBD2, 5 bases. Germline V gives CDR1 MRHNA, CDR2 SNTAGT. CDR3 length: 18 amino acids. V dropped 0 bases and J dropped 5 bases, with 23 bases sitting between them. Here the CDR3 DNA reads TGTGCCAGCAGTGACTCGAGGTATTGGGGTAATATGGGAGACGAGCAGTACTTC. Amino acid sequence: CASSDSRYWGNMGDEQYF.

The chain joins TRBV7-2 to TRBJ1-2; D unresolved. Trimming shortened V by 6 bases and J by 6 bases, and 11 bases separated the two germline ends. CDR3 length: 12 amino acids. CDR1 and CDR2 from the germline V gene are SGHTA and FQGNSA. CDR3 DNA sequence: TGTGCCAGCAGTTTGGACTGGCATGGCTACACCTTC. Translation gives CASSLDWHGYTF. The whole variable domain, remainder taken from reference TRBV7-2 and TRBJ1-2, is GAGVSQSPSNKVTEKGKDVELRCDPISGHTALYWYRQSLGQGLEFLIYFQGNSAPDKSGLPSDRFSAERTGGSVSTLTIQRTQQEDSAVYLCASSLDWHGYTFGSGTRLTVV.

This clone was found a few times. The chain recombines TRBV10-1 with TRBJ2-1, with D perhaps TRBD2 (5 bases). There are 15 residues in the CDR3. Germline CDR1 reads WNHNN; CDR2 reads SYGVQD (reference sequence). V was shortened by 2 bases and J by 1 base, with 9 bases between the two germline ends. Here the CDR3 reads CASSENGISYNEQFF. As DNA, the CDR3 is TGCGCCAGCAGTGAGAACGGGATATCCTACAATGAGCAGTTCTTC.

The V gene is TRBV19, the J gene TRBJ1-1; no clear D. The CDR3 totals 12 residues. The germline CDR1 and CDR2 sequences are LNHDA and SQIVND (reference sequence). V was pared by 3 bases and J by 10 bases, with 12 bases between. CDR3 DNA: TGTGCCAGTAGTATCTTATTGGGAGGAGCTTTCTTT. Protein: CASSILLGGAFF.

This clone was detected a few times. V and J are TRBV30 and TRBJ1-2; TRBD1 aligns across 7 bases. Germline values: CDR1 GTSNPN, CDR2 SVGIG (reference sequence). The CDR3 is 12 amino acids. The V gene end was trimmed by 4 bases and the J gene end by 8 bases; junction bases not matched to a gene: 7. The CDR3 here is CAWKVGGGGYTF. The CDR3 DNA sequence: TGTGCCTGGAAGGTAGGGGGCGGCGGCTACACCTTC.